This is a list of T cell receptor beta chains from one sample in a study of T-cell reconstitution after alpha-beta-depleted transplantation in children. Each CDR3 protein gets one entry after TCRdb re-called the PCR reads with MiXCR. The repertoire holds some 600,000 distinct CDR3 sequences, with roughly 15% as singletons. The source material was PBMCs from the stem cell graft donor, sampled from the stem cell graft. Source of these receptors: a human donor who donated a stem cell graft to a child with acute myeloid leukemia. CDR3s include the opening cysteine and the closing phenylalanine or tryptophan. Fields, in order: V gene, clone size, D gene, J gene, CDR3 DNA, CDR3 protein. The D gene is left open where the match is weak. Size is stated for part of the rows, as once, few or many counts, or as a class when the clone is expanded.

V: TRBV12-3/TRBV12-4
size: NA
D: TRBD1
J: TRBJ2-2
DNA: TGTGCCAGCAGTTTAGTTAGGGGGACAGGATCCACCGGGGAGCTGTTTTTT
CDR3: CASSLVRGTGSTGELFF

V: TRBV20-1
size: NA
D: NA
J: TRBJ1-2
DNA: TGCAGTGCTAGGTTATCCATTGAGGGCTACACCTTC
CDR3: CSARLSIEGYTF

V: TRBV29-1
size: many
D: NA
J: TRBJ2-6
DNA: TGCAGCGGAGTGGTGGGGAGCGGGGCCAACGTCCTGACTTTC
CDR3: CSGVVGSGANVLTF

V: TRBV11-2
size: few
D: TRBD1
J: TRBJ1-2
DNA: TGTGCCAGCAGCCTCATGACAGGGGATAGGAGTAAAAACTATGGCTACACCTTC
CDR3: CASSLMTGDRSKNYGYTF

V: TRBV25-1
size: many
D: TRBD1
J: TRBJ1-1
DNA: TGTGCCAGCATCCCCCGGGACAGGGACGCTGAAGCTTTCTTT
CDR3: CASIPRDRDAEAFF

V: TRBV12-3/TRBV12-4
size: few
D: NA
J: TRBJ1-1
DNA: TGTGCCAGCAGTTTACTTAGGCGGTACACTGAAGCTTTCTTT
CDR3: CASSLLRRYTEAFF

V: TRBV7-2
size: NA
D: NA
J: TRBJ1-2
DNA: TGTGCCAGCAGCCAACCACAACAGGGTCTATATGGCTACACCTTC
CDR3: CASSQPQQGLYGYTF

V: TRBV12-3/TRBV12-4
size: many
D: TRBD1
J: TRBJ1-2
DNA: TGTGCCAGCAGTTCCGGGACAGGGAGTGACTACACCTTC
CDR3: CASSSGTGSDYTF

V: TRBV9
size: NA
D: TRBD1
J: TRBJ1-4
DNA: TGTGCCAGCAGCCCCGGGACAGGGTCCGAAAAACTGTTTTTT
CDR3: CASSPGTGSEKLFF

V: TRBV20-1
size: many
D: NA
J: TRBJ2-2
DNA: TGCAGTGCTGGCAAGGCGAACACCGGGGAGCTGTTTTTT
CDR3: CSAGKANTGELFF

V: TRBV5-1
size: NA
D: NA
J: TRBJ2-3
DNA: TGCGCCAGCAGCCATCGACAGACGCTAAGCACAGATACGCAGTATTTT
CDR3: CASSHRQTLSTDTQYF

V: TRBV20-1
size: many
D: NA
J: TRBJ1-2
DNA: TGCAGTGCCGCCGGGCTAACCAACTATGGCTACACCTTC
CDR3: CSAAGLTNYGYTF

V: TRBV12-3/TRBV12-4
size: NA
D: NA
J: TRBJ2-1
DNA: TGTGCCAGCAGTCTCCCCCGAGGCCGGGGGGCTTCTAATGAGCAGTTCTTC
CDR3: CASSLPRGRGASNEQFF

V: TRBV7-2
size: NA
D: NA
J: TRBJ2-1
DNA: TGTGCCAGCAGCTTAATAAGCCGGTCCCATGAGCAGTTCTTC
CDR3: CASSLISRSHEQFF

V: TRBV5-1
size: many
D: NA
J: TRBJ2-3
DNA: TGCGCCAGCAGCTTTACGGGGTTGACAGATACGCAGTATTTT
CDR3: CASSFTGLTDTQYF

V: TRBV29-1
size: NA
D: TRBD2
J: TRBJ2-1
DNA: TGCAGCGTTGGTCCGAGCGGGGGGGCATTAGAGCAGTTCTTC
CDR3: CSVGPSGGALEQFF

V: TRBV6-1
size: many
D: NA
J: TRBJ1-1
DNA: TGTGCCAGCAGTGGACGGATGAACACTGAAGCTTTCTTT
CDR3: CASSGRMNTEAFF

V: TRBV20-1
size: many
D: NA
J: TRBJ1-2
DNA: TGCAGTGCTAGCATGGCAGGAGCACTTTGGGGCTACACCTTC
CDR3: CSASMAGALWGYTF

V: TRBV7-2
size: NA
D: NA
J: TRBJ2-7
DNA: TGTGCCAGCAGCTTAGCCGGCTACACCTACGAGCAGTACTTC
CDR3: CASSLAGYTYEQYF

V: TRBV29-1
size: many
D: TRBD1
J: TRBJ1-5
DNA: TGCAGCGTTAGGGGACAGCAAGATCAGCCCCAGCATTTT
CDR3: CSVRGQQDQPQHF

V: TRBV29-1
size: many
D: NA
J: TRBJ2-1
DNA: TGCAGCGCCGTGGGCGCCGATGAGCAGTTCTTC
CDR3: CSAVGADEQFF

V: TRBV7-2
size: few
D: TRBD2
J: TRBJ2-1
DNA: TGTGCCAGCAGCCCCATGAGCGGGAGCTCCTACAATGAGCAGTTCTTC
CDR3: CASSPMSGSSYNEQFF

V: TRBV10-3
size: NA
D: NA
J: TRBJ1-6
DNA: TGTGCCATCAGTGAGTCGACATTCACCGGGGGACGGCGGGGACCCCTCCACTTT
CDR3: CAISESTFTGGRRGPLHF

V: TRBV25-1
size: few
D: TRBD2
J: TRBJ2-1
DNA: TGTGCCAGCAGTGATCGGGGGGTCTTCAATGAGCAGTTCTTC
CDR3: CASSDRGVFNEQFF

V: TRBV10-3
size: NA
D: NA
J: TRBJ2-2
DNA: TGTGCCATCAGGTCGGCCGACTCCGGCGGGGAGCTGTTTTTT
CDR3: CAIRSADSGGELFF

V: TRBV4-2
size: many
D: NA
J: TRBJ1-1
DNA: TGTGCCAGCAGCCATCCCAGGACCTTAAACACTGAAGCTTTCTTT
CDR3: CASSHPRTLNTEAFF

V: TRBV16
size: few
D: TRBD1
J: TRBJ1-2
DNA: TGTGCCAGCAGCCATGGGTCAACAGGGGAGGACGGCTACACCTTC
CDR3: CASSHGSTGEDGYTF

V: TRBV5-6
size: NA
D: NA
J: TRBJ2-1
DNA: TGTGCCAGCAGCAGGGGAGTGGGTCGCTCCTACAATGAGCAGTTCTTC
CDR3: CASSRGVGRSYNEQFF

V: TRBV5-4
size: many
D: TRBD1
J: TRBJ2-2
DNA: TGTGCCAGCAGCTTGGACGGGACAGGCACCGGGGAGCTGTTTTTT
CDR3: CASSLDGTGTGELFF

V: TRBV25-1
size: few
D: NA
J: TRBJ2-2
DNA: TGTGCCAGCAGTGAATATCGAGTGGCCGGGGAGCTGTTTTTT
CDR3: CASSEYRVAGELFF

V: TRBV4-3
size: many
D: NA
J: TRBJ2-3
DNA: TGCGCCAGCAGCCAGGGAAGGTGGACAGATACGCAGTATTTT
CDR3: CASSQGRWTDTQYF

V: TRBV5-5
size: few
D: NA
J: TRBJ2-3
DNA: TGTGCCAGCACCCGGCTGGCCCTTTCTATGCAGTATTTT
CDR3: CASTRLALSMQYF

V: TRBV6-1
size: NA
D: NA
J: TRBJ1-2
DNA: TGTGCCAGCAGACCTCCCGGGGGGCTCTATGGCTACACCTTC
CDR3: CASRPPGGLYGYTF

V: TRBV11-1
size: NA
D: NA
J: TRBJ1-2
DNA: TGTGCCAGCAGGCCAGGGGCAGAAGGCTACACCTTC
CDR3: CASRPGAEGYTF

V: TRBV29-1
size: many
D: NA
J: TRBJ2-4
DNA: TGCAGCGTCGGAGGGGGGGGCAAAAACATTCAGTACTTC
CDR3: CSVGGGGKNIQYF

V: TRBV18
size: NA
D: NA
J: TRBJ2-6
DNA: TGTGCCAGCTCACCGCGAGGAATAAGGGCCAACGTCCTGACTTTC
CDR3: CASSPRGIRANVLTF

V: TRBV28
size: NA
D: TRBD1
J: TRBJ1-2
DNA: TGTGCCAGCAGGACTCAACAGGGGGCGCGGGGCTACACCTTC
CDR3: CASRTQQGARGYTF

V: TRBV27
size: NA
D: NA
J: TRBJ2-1
DNA: TGTGCCAGCAGTTTAAGTGCAGCTCCCTACAATGAGCAGTTCTTC
CDR3: CASSLSAAPYNEQFF

V: TRBV20-1
size: many
D: NA
J: TRBJ2-1
DNA: TGCAGTGCTAGAGACCCTAGCAAGGGGAATGAGCAGTTCTTC
CDR3: CSARDPSKGNEQFF

V: TRBV30
size: NA
D: TRBD1
J: TRBJ2-2
DNA: TGTGCCTGGAGGGGACAGGGGACCGGGGAGCTGTTTTTT
CDR3: CAWRGQGTGELFF

V: TRBV12-3/TRBV12-4
size: many
D: NA
J: TRBJ2-5
DNA: TGTGCCAGCAGTTTAAATCCCTCTCCACAGTACTTC
CDR3: CASSLNPSPQYF

V: TRBV7-3
size: NA
D: TRBD1
J: TRBJ2-2
DNA: TGTGCCAGCAGCCCACGGACAGGGGACAACACCGGGGAGCTGTTTTTT
CDR3: CASSPRTGDNTGELFF

V: TRBV19
size: many
D: NA
J: TRBJ1-2
DNA: TGTGCCAGTAGCGACTCGGCAGGGCGCTATGGCTACACCTTC
CDR3: CASSDSAGRYGYTF

V: TRBV5-1
size: NA
D: NA
J: TRBJ2-2
DNA: TGCGCCAGCAGCTTCTGGACACAGAACACCGGGGAGCTGTTTTTT
CDR3: CASSFWTQNTGELFF

V: TRBV11-2
size: NA
D: NA
J: TRBJ2-1
DNA: TGTGCCAGCAGGGGGGGAACAGTGTACAATGAGCAGTTCTTC
CDR3: CASRGGTVYNEQFF

V: TRBV5-1
size: NA
D: NA
J: TRBJ1-1
DNA: TGCGCCAGCAGCTTAACAGTTTCCTCATCTCTAATGAACACTGAAGCTTTCTTT
CDR3: CASSLTVSSSLMNTEAFF